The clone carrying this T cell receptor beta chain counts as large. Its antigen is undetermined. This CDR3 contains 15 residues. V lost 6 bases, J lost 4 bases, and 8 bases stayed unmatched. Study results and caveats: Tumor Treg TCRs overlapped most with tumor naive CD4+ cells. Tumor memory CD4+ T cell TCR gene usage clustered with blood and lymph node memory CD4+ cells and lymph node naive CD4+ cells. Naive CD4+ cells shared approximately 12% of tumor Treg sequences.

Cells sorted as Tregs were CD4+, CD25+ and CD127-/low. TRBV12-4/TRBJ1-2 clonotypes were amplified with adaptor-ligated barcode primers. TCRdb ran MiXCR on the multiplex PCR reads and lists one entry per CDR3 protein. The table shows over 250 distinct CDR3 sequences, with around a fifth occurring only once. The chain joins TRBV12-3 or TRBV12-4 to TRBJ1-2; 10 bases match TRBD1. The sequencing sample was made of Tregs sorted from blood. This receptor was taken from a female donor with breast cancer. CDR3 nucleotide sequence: TGTGCCAGCAGCCGGGACAGGGGTTTGGGCTATGGCTACACCTTC. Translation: CASSRDRGLGYGYTF.